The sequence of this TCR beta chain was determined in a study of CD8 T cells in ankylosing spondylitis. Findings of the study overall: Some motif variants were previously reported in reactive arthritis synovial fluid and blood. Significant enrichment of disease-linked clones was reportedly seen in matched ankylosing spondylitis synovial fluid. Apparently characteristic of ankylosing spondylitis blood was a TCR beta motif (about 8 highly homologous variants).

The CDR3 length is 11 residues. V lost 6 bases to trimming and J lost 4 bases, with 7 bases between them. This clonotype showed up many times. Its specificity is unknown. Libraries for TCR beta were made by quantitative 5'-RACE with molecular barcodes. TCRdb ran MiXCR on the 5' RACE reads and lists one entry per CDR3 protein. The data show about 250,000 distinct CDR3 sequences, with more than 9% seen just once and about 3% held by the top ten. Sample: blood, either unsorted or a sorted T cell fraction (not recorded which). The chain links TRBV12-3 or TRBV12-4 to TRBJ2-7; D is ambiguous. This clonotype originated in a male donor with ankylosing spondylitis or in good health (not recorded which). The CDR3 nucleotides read TGTGCCAGCAGCCAGGAGTACGAGCAGTACTTC. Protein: CASSQEYEQYF.